This T cell receptor beta chain comes out of a study of T cells in Graves' hyperthyroidism and ophthalmopathy. Points from the study as a whole: The majority of expanded thyroid clonotypes above 0.001 also appeared in blood.

Each person with ophthalmopathy scored at least 3 on the Clinical Activity Score, reached NOSPECS grade 4 or higher, and had been ill under 3 months. Diagnostic assessment was based on clinical symptoms, serum thyroxine and TRAb, thyroid ultrasound and orbital computed tomography. Germline CDR1 and CDR2: MDHEN and SYDVKM. The CDR3 contains 12 residues when both ends are counted. This clonotype was observed a handful of times. Its target is unknown. It is unclear where the CDR3 begins or ends on the DNA, so no DNA is shown, and the CDR3 is as TCRdb lists it. Amplified regions were TCR beta CDR3 sequences from RNA transcripts. HTBI primers were employed in a first-round RT-PCR of the TCR CDR3. Each CDR3 protein gets one entry after TCRdb re-called the multiplex PCR reads with MiXCR. Counted here are fewer than 650,000 distinct CDR3 sequences, 11% to 15% occurring once; the ten biggest clones make up about 6.6%.

The chain combines TRBV28 with TRBJ2-2. The sequenced material came from blood. The source of this sequence is a woman aged 18-29 years with Graves' ophthalmopathy. The CDR3 is CASSFGAGELFF.